The source of this T cell receptor beta chain is a study of cytomegalovirus exposure and HLA in healthy donors. The PCR had 60 Vbeta and 13 Jbeta primers. TCRdb's table, derived via immunoSEQ multiplex PCR, lists solely in-frame clones and lacks some. The sample yields 65,000 to 95,000 clones, around 78% seen once. A note on this clone: Antigen specificity is unknown.

Study-level points and caveats: Earlier analysis yielded a pattern in which most TCR beta V segments were productive about 90% or about 30% of the time.

V lost 2 bases to trimming and J lost 2 bases, with 10 bases between them. Per the germline V gene, CDR1 is SGHDN and CDR2 is FVKESK. This CDR3 contains 14 residues. Sequenced input: PBMCs. This sequence joins TRBV14 and TRBJ2-7, with unresolved D. This TCR derives from a male donor in good health and CMV-seropositive. CDR3 nucleotides: TGTGCCAGCAGCCAACTGACTGTACCCTACGAGCAGTACTTC. As protein: CASSQLTVPYEQYF.